These 26 T cell receptor beta chains were sequenced from one sample in a study of shared clonotypes between healthy human individuals. Clones were sequenced by immunoSEQ multiplex PCR, and TCRdb holds only the in-frame ones, with some missing. Among about 480,000 clones listed, 60% to 80% were seen once. Sequencing input: PBMCs. Source of these receptors: a woman between 40 and 50 years old in good health. Some clones in this sample may be carry-over from other donors' samples.

This chain links TRBV11-2 with TRBJ2-7; D unresolved. Trimming removed 5 bases at V and 5 bases at J, with 16 bases between. The CDR3 has 14 residues. Germline loops: CDR1 SGHAT, CDR2 FQNNGV. The CDR3 sequence: CASSGPSSFNEQYF. CDR3 coding DNA: TGTGCCAGCAGCGGGCCTTCGTCATTCAACGAGCAGTACTTC.

This clone was observed a handful of times. The chain links TRBV28 to TRBJ1-5; no firm D call. Germline values: CDR1 MDHEN, CDR2 SYDVKM. The germline V and J ends were trimmed by 3 bases and 9 bases, with 12 bases remaining between them. The CDR3 is 13 amino acids. The DNA for the CDR3 is TGTGCCAGCAGTTTCATAGCACTTCGGCCCCAGCATTTT. It specifies CASSFIALRPQHF.

V is TRBV4-1 and J is TRBJ2-1; D is unclear. The V gene lost 0 bases and the J gene lost 5 bases, with 14 bases spanning the gap. The CDR3 has 16 amino acids. In germline, CDR1 is MGHRA, CDR2 YSYEKL. The CDR3 sequence is CASSQDRYLVHNEQFF. The DNA for the CDR3 is TGCGCCAGCAGCCAAGATCGGTACCTCGTTCACAATGAGCAGTTCTTC.

This clone was detected only once. The chain recombines TRBV7-2 with TRBJ2-5, with 8 bases aligning to TRBD1. With 3 bases clipped from V and 7 bases from J, the junction kept 7 bases outside the gene matches. Germline values: CDR1 SGHTA, CDR2 FQGNSA. CDR3 size: 14 residues. CDR3 DNA: TGTGCCAGCAGCTTGGGACAGGCAGGGGGGACCCAGTACTTC. It translates to CASSLGQAGGTQYF.

The CDR3 is CASSDRDRYEQYF. CDR3 DNA: TGTGCCAGCAGTGACAGGGATCGCTACGAGCAGTACTTC. V and J are TRBV25-1 and TRBJ2-7; a weak D match, TRBD1 (5 bases). V gave up 3 bases and J gave up 3 bases, with 9 bases separating them. This CDR3 has 13 amino acids. Per germline, CDR1 MGHDK and CDR2 SYGVNS.

This clone has ten or more counts. V is TRBV18 and J is TRBJ2-5; D ambiguous. Germline V lookup: CDR1 KGHSH, CDR2 LQKENI. Trimming took 1 base from V and 5 from J, leaving 8 bases between them. The CDR3 runs to 13 residues. The CDR3 sequence: CASSPQQGETQYF. CDR3 nucleotide sequence: TGTGCCAGCTCACCACAGCAAGGCGAGACCCAGTACTTC.

V and J are TRBV11-2 and TRBJ2-2, with 8 bases identical to TRBD2. V dropped 1 base and J dropped 6; count of bases not matched to a gene: 1. Germline V gene data show CDR1 as SGHAT and CDR2 as FQNNGV. The CDR3 extends over 14 amino acids. The CDR3 protein is CASSLAGGPGELFF. Here the CDR3 DNA reads TGTGCCAGCAGCTTAGCGGGAGGGCCCGGGGAGCTGTTTTTT. Complete variable domain (other parts from reference TRBV11-2 and TRBJ2-2): EAGVAQSPRYKIIEKRQSVAFWCNPISGHATLYWYQQILGQGPKLLIQFQNNGVVDDSQLPKDRFSAERLKGVDSTLKIQPAKLEDSAVYLCASSLAGGPGELFFGEGSRLTVL.

The CDR3 sequence is CASSVGGTDTQYF. The CDR3 DNA is TGTGCCAGCAGTGTTGGGGGCACAGATACGCAGTATTTT. The genes are TRBV2 and TRBJ2-3; D gene uncertain. Deletions cut 4 bases from V and 1 base from J, with 6 bases between. The CDR3 spans 13 residues. In germline, CDR1 is SNHLY, CDR2 FYNNEI.

The chain has TRBV28 and TRBJ2-7; unclear D gene. The germline gives CDR1 MDHEN, CDR2 SYDVKM. Trimming removed 4 bases from V and 2 bases from J, with 6 bases in between. The CDR3 has 12 amino acids. This CDR3 is CASSSPTYEQYF. DNA for the CDR3: TGTGCCAGCAGTTCACCCACCTACGAGCAGTACTTC. The whole variable domain, remainder taken from reference TRBV28 and TRBJ2-7, is DVKVTQSSRYLVKRTGEKVFLECVQDMDHENMFWYRQDPGLGLRLIYFSYDVKMKEKGDIPEGYSVSREKKERFSLILESASTNQTSMYLCASSSPTYEQYFGPGTRLTVT.

A few counts support this clone. The chain is built from TRBV11-2 and TRBJ1-2, with 7 bases that match TRBD1. Per the germline V gene, CDR1 is SGHAT and CDR2 is FQNNGV. Trimming cost V 4 bases and J 4 bases; bases outside gene matches: 6. The CDR3 length is 14 residues. This CDR3 reads CASSSPRGSYGYTF. The CDR3 DNA reads TGTGCCAGCAGCTCCCCCAGGGGGTCCTATGGCTACACCTTC.

The CDR3 sequence is CASRGAGRTYEQYF. CDR3 coding DNA: TGTGCCAGCAGGGGGGCCGGACGTACCTACGAGCAGTACTTC. The chain links TRBV6-5 to TRBJ2-5, with D maybe TRBD1 (6 bases). The J call may be incorrect, as the DNA end agrees better with TRBJ2-7. Germline V gene data show CDR1 as MNHEY and CDR2 as SVGAGI. The CDR3 extends over 14 amino acids.

The rearrangement links TRBV6-6 to TRBJ2-1; the D is unclear. V was trimmed by 4 bases and J by 9 bases, leaving 22 bases between them. CDR3 length: 16 residues. Per germline, CDR1 MNHNY and CDR2 SVGAGI (reference sequence). The CDR3 region has the DNA TGTGCCAGCAGTTCATCTTCAGTGGGCACACGCAGTGAGCAGTTCTTC. Protein product: CASSSSSVGTRSEQFF.

The CDR3 DNA follows: TGTGCCAGCAGTGAGCAACTTTACGGGACCTCTGGTCAGCCCCAGCATTTT. Encoded protein: CASSEQLYGTSGQPQHF. This chain joins TRBV6-1 and TRBJ1-5, with D tentatively TRBD1 (5 bases). The V end was cut by 3 bases, the J end by 6 bases, with 21 bases between. Looked up from germline, CDR1 is MNHNS and CDR2 is SASEGT. This CDR3 has 17 amino acids.

The V gene is TRBV28, the J gene TRBJ1-2, with no clear D. V dropped 10 bases and J dropped 0 bases, with 9 bases sitting between them. The CDR3 has 12 residues. In germline, CDR1 is MDHEN, CDR2 SYDVKM. CDR3 protein: CANSRANYGYTF. The CDR3 DNA follows: TGTGCCAACAGCCGGGCTAACTATGGCTACACCTTC.

The V call is TRBV7-2, the J call TRBJ1-4; D not resolved. Trimming removed 4 bases from V and 8 bases from J, with 14 bases in between. The CDR3 is 14 amino acids. Germline loops: CDR1 SGHTA, CDR2 FQGNSA. The CDR3: CASSSGLSDEKLFF. CDR3 bases: TGTGCCAGCAGCTCTGGCCTCTCGGACGAAAAACTGTTTTTT.

The rearrangement links TRBV29-1 to TRBJ1-1, with 9 bases that match TRBD1. Germline assignment: CDR1 SQVTM and CDR2 ANQGSEA. Unmatched junction bases numbered 6, after V lost 6 bases and J lost 4 bases. The CDR3 loop spans 13 amino acids. CDR3 protein: CSVDRGGLTEAFF. The CDR3 nucleotides are TGCAGCGTGGACAGGGGAGGTCTCACTGAAGCTTTCTTT. The whole variable domain, remainder taken from reference TRBV29-1 and TRBJ1-1, is SAVISQKPSRDICQRGTSLTIQCQVDSQVTMMFWYRQQPGQSLTLIATANQGSEATYESGFVIDKFPISRPNLTFSTLTVSNMSPEDSSIYLCSVDRGGLTEAFFGQGTRLTVV.

V usage is TRBV7-3 and J usage is TRBJ2-1, with 9 bases identical to TRBD2. The J segment lost 7 bases and the V segment lost 6 bases, leaving 13 bases of the junction unmatched. The CDR3 consists of 16 residues. Germline V CDR1 and CDR2: SGHTA, FQGTGA. In nucleotides, the CDR3 is TGTGCCAGCAGTCCATCCTACGCGGGAGGGCTTAATGAGCAGTTCTTC. Translated, it gives CASSPSYAGGLNEQFF.

The chain uses TRBV5-1 and TRBJ1-5; the match to TRBD1 covers 7 bases. V lost 1 base to trimming and J lost 6 bases; unmatched junction nucleotides: 7. Per germline, CDR1 SGHRS and CDR2 YFSETQ. The CDR3 is 15 residues long. The CDR3 loop reads CASSLRGGVSQPQHF. The CDR3 DNA reads TGCGCCAGCAGCTTGCGAGGGGGCGTAAGTCAGCCCCAGCATTTT. The entire variable domain, with the rest obtained from reference TRBV5-1 and TRBJ1-5, is as follows: KAGVTQTPRYLIKTRGQQVTLSCSPISGHRSVSWYQQTPGQGLQFLFEYFSETQRNKGNFPGRFSGRQFSNSRSEMNVSTLELGDSALYLCASSLRGGVSQPQHFGDGTRLSIL.

The chain joins TRBV2 to TRBJ1-1, with D perhaps TRBD1 (6 bases). The ends were cut back, 6 bases at V and 1 base at J, with 15 bases in the middle. This CDR3 is 15 amino acids long. CDR1 is SNHLY, CDR2 FYNNEI, per germline. The DNA for the CDR3 is TGTGCCAGCAGGCCGATCAGGACAGAGAACACTGAAGCTTTCTTT. Translating it yields CASRPIRTENTEAFF.

The chain joins TRBV5-4 to TRBJ1-3; a possible D gene is TRBD1 (6 bases). The CDR3 is 15 amino acids. Germline V gene lookup returns CDR1 SGHNT and CDR2 YYREEE (reference sequence). Trimming took off 4 bases at V and 4 bases at J, with 15 bases between the two ends. The CDR3 spells CASSPGAGTGNTIYF. The CDR3 DNA sequence: TGTGCCAGCAGCCCGGGGGCAGGGACGGGAAACACCATATATTTT. Full variable domain (outside the CDR3, taken from reference TRBV5-4 and TRBJ1-3): ETGVTQSPTHLIKTRGQQVTLRCSSQSGHNTVSWYQQALGQGPQFIFQYYREEENGRGNFPPRFSGLQFPNYSSELNVNALELDDSALYLCASSPGAGTGNTIYFGEGSWLTVV.

The rearrangement links TRBV10-3 to TRBJ2-1; TRBD1 agrees at 12 bases. The CDR3 covers 16 residues. The germline V gene encodes CDR1 ENHRY and CDR2 SYGVKD. V gave up 4 bases and J gave up 8 bases; unmatched junction bases: 9. The CDR3 bases are TGTGCCATCAGTGGGTATGGGACAGGGGGCTTCCATGAGCAGTTCTTC. It encodes CAISGYGTGGFHEQFF.

This clone appeared a few times. The V and J genes are TRBV7-9 and TRBJ1-1; D is perhaps TRBD1 (5 bases). V lost 3 bases and J lost 5, with 16 bases in between. The CDR3 loop spans 15 amino acids. Germline V gives CDR1 SEHNR, CDR2 FQNEAQ (reference sequence). The CDR3 loop reads CASSLPDGTPTEAFF. CDR3 coding DNA: TGTGCCAGCAGCTTGCCAGACGGGACGCCGACTGAAGCTTTCTTT. The full variable domain, rest sourced from reference TRBV7-9 and TRBJ1-1, is DTGVSQNPRHKITKRGQNVTFRCDPISEHNRLYWYRQTLGQGPEFLTYFQNEAQLEKSRLLSDRFSAERPKGSFSTLEIQRTEQGDSAMYLCASSLPDGTPTEAFFGQGTRLTVV.

The chain employs TRBV11-2 and TRBJ2-1; no definite D call. The V end was cut by 6 bases, the J end by 6 bases, with 6 bases between. This CDR3 is 11 amino acids long. Germline lookup yields CDR1 SGHAT and CDR2 FQNNGV. This CDR3 is CASRGGNEQFF. CDR3 nucleotide sequence: TGTGCCAGCAGGGGTGGCAATGAGCAGTTCTTC.

J is TRBJ2-3 and V is TRBV27; TRBD2 aligns across 11 bases. There are 16 residues in the CDR3. Germline CDR1 MNHEY, CDR2 SMNVEV (reference sequence). The V gene end was trimmed by 8 bases and the J gene end by 3 bases; junction bases not matched to a gene: 10. CDR3 sequence reads: CASAAPRTSGTDTQYF. The DNA of the CDR3 is TGTGCCAGCGCCGCTCCCCGGACTAGCGGGACAGATACGCAGTATTTT.

The chain is built from TRBV4-2 and TRBJ1-4, with D uncertain. Between the trimmed V and J ends, which lost 0 bases and 5 bases, there was a span of 13 bases. The CDR3 contains 16 residues. From germline, CDR1 is LGHNA and CDR2 YNFKEQ. CDR3 sequence: CASSQDGLRENEKLFF. CDR3 in DNA: TGTGCCAGCAGCCAAGATGGTTTAAGGGAGAATGAAAAACTGTTTTTT.

This clone was recorded only once. The gene calls are TRBV2 and TRBJ1-4; D ambiguous. V lost 2 bases and J 8 bases, leaving 21 bases between the germline ends. The CDR3 has 17 residues. CDR1 and CDR2 from the germline V gene are SNHLY and FYNNEI. The CDR3, as DNA: TGTGCCAGCAGTGAAAGGAGTGGGCCCGGGGTTGGGGAAAAACTGTTTTTT. Translation: CASSERSGPGVGEKLFF.